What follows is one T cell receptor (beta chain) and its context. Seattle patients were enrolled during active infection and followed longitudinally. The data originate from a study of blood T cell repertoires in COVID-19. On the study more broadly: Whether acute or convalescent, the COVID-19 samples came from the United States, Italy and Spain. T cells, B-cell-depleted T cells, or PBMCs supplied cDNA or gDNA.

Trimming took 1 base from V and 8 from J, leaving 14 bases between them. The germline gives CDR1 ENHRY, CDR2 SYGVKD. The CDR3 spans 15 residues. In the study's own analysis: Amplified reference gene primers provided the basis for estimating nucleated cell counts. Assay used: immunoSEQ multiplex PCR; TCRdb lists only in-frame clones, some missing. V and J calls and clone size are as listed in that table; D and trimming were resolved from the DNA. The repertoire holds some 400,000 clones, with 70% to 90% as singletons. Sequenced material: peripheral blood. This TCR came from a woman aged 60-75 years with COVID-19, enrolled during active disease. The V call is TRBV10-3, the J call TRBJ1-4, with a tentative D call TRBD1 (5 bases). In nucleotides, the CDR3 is TGTGCCATCAGTGAGTTGCAGGGCCCTGAGGAAAAACTGTTTTTT. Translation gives CAISELQGPEEKLFF.